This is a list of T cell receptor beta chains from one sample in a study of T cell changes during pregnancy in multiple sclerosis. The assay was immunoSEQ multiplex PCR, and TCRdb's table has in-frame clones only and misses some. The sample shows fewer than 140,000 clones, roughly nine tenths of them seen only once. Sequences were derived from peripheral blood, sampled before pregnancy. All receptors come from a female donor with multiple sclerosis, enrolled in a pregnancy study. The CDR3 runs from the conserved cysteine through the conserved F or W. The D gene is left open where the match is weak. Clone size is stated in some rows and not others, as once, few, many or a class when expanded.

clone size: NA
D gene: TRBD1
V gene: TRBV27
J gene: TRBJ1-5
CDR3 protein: CASRLNDRVWQPQHF
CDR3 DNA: TGTGCCAGCAGACTTAACGACAGGGTTTGGCAGCCCCAGCATTTT

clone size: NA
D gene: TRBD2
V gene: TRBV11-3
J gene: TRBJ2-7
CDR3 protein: CASSLGRLAGGHEQYF
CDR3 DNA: TGTGCCAGCAGCTTAGGCCGACTAGCGGGGGGGCACGAGCAGTACTTC

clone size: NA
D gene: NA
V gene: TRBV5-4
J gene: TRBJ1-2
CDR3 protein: CASSPRGNYGYTF
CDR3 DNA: TGTGCCAGCAGCCCGAGGGGGAACTATGGCTACACCTTC

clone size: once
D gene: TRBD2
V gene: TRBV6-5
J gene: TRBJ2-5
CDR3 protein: CASSPGLAGLETQYF
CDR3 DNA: TGTGCCAGCAGTCCGGGACTAGCGGGCCTGGAGACCCAGTACTTC

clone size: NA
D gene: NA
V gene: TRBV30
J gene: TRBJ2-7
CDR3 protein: CAWSVFGSGIYEQYF
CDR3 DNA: TGTGCCTGGAGTGTATTTGGGTCAGGGATCTACGAGCAGTACTTC

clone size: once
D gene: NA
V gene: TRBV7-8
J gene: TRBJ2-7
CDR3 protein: CASSFRQAYEQYF
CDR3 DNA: TGTGCCAGCAGTTTCAGACAGGCCTACGAGCAGTACTTC

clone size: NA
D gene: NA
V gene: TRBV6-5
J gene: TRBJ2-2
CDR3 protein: CASSRNTGELFF
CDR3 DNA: TGTGCCAGCAGCCGTAACACCGGGGAGCTGTTTTTT

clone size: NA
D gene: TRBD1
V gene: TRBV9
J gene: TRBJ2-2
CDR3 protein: CASSVVGQGHGELFF
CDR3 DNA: TGTGCCAGCAGCGTAGTTGGACAGGGCCACGGGGAGCTGTTTTTT

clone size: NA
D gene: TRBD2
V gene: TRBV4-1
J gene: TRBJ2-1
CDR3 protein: CASGRTGGRNEQFF
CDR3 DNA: TGCGCCAGCGGCCGAACGGGGGGGCGAAATGAGCAGTTCTTC

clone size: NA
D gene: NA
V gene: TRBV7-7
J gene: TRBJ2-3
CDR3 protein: CASGVGAASSTDTQYF
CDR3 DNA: TGTGCCAGCGGGGTTGGGGCGGCCTCTAGCACAGATACGCAGTATTTT